This T cell receptor beta chain was obtained from a study of cytomegalovirus exposure and HLA in healthy donors listed by TCRdb under 2017. A note on the overall study: In an earlier analysis of around 540 of the donors, 276 Gb of sequence data and approximately 100 million unique TCR beta sequences from some 170 million T cells were reported. About 280 gigabases of sequencing data and around 80 million unique TCR sequences made up an early release that covered approximately 620 HLA-typed donors. Of the 300 to 500 genotyped donors, 65% to 90% were placed in the genetic ancestry cluster associated with self-reported Caucasian donors. The study was designed to test whether signatures of past pathogen exposure could be identified by cataloging public T cell receptors. The study used immunosequencing to profile the T cell repertoires of 670 or so subjects and linked those repertoires to cytomegalovirus serostatus. In addition to the first cohort of around 670 subjects, a separate validation cohort of under 150 different subjects was used. The study combined high-throughput TCR immunosequencing, statistical association of individual TCRs with disease status, and machine learning to predict cytomegalovirus infection status. A later analysis re-analyzed previously published TCR beta repertoires from roughly 600 donors and added high-resolution HLA genotyping to study TCR occurrence patterns. In the later analysis, no new phenotypic data were used to find candidate immune exposures; instead, reliance was placed on TCR beta sequences and their occurrence across donors. An earlier analysis of 450 to 750 of the donors used high-throughput TCR beta sequencing to judge whether each TCR beta V gene segment behaved as functional or pseudogenic. Donor age, sex, ethnicity and CMV serostatus were compiled together with the repertoire data. A later genetic analysis took genome-wide SNP genotypes for about 55% of the 666 donors and used that subset as a discovery cohort. All discovery cohort repertoires had been generated using a single sequencing platform. Class I and class II HLA loci were covered by the typing at four-digit resolution. The number of typed donors differed by locus: about 620-640 for A, B, C, DRB1 and DQB1; 500 to 550 for DQA1; 606 for DPA1; and about 450 for DPB1. Several DR-DQ haplotypes were treated as single units for association and clustering because of strong linkage in the cohort. Across approximately 400 genotyped donors of the cohort, an average of about 220,000 unique TCR beta nucleotide sequences per donor were sequenced, and approximately 17% of those sequences were non-productive. General conclusions and limits of the study: In a later analysis, the rate of TCR association differed among HLA loci, with DRB1 alleles having the most associated TCRs and HLA-C alleles having the fewest. In a later analysis, about 16,000 TCR beta sequences were associated with specific HLA alleles at a false discovery rate of 0.05. Correlated functional status among segregating V segments might reflect linkage disequilibrium, but an unknown experimental factor could not be ruled out. Because counts were too low, roughly 16 rarely observed V segments, including chromosome 9 orphons, were excluded from the earlier analysis of roughly 580 of the donors. When HLA alleles, especially DR and DQ, strongly co-occurred, TCR associations were difficult to assign to individual alleles. Because the 87-base-pair reads could not distinguish some IMGT-functional V segments, including TRBV6-2 and TRBV6-3, those segments were excluded. The authors suggested that the approach could potentially be generalized to other disease states and immunological phenotypes. A later analysis found that most CMV-associated TCR beta chains appeared HLA-restricted, with HLA associations seemingly driven largely by CMV exposure. A later analysis found that HLA-associated TCR beta chains were more clonally expanded and had lower generation probabilities than equally common non-associated chains. A further reported finding was that TCR beta sequences accurately predicted the HLA-A and HLA-B alleles for most subjects in the first cohort. An association between a missense DCLRE1C variant and V-gene and J-gene trimming of TCR beta chains was found in a later genetic analysis and replicated in an independent cohort. An earlier analysis of several hundred of the donors showed that most TCR beta V segments appeared in productive rearrangements either about 87% or about 30% of the time, which broadly matched IMGT annotations. Compared with the 666-donor mean, donors in an Asian-associated ancestry cluster had fewer N-insertions in productive TCRs, according to a later genetic analysis. Because HLA typing was unavailable for some donors at each locus, only the typed subset was used in association tests. Roughly uniform sequencing depth across donors was assumed in presence/absence analyses, although this assumption may not hold. In this cohort, only TCR beta chains were sequenced, and detectable features were limited by the absence of alpha or paired-chain data. Immune exposure information for the cohort was limited to CMV serostatus. A group of highly shared sequence variants was considered likely to be a technical artifact of the sequencing pipeline. The study gave a list of more than 150 TCR beta chains associated with cytomegalovirus. Most TCR sequences were seen in very few donors, while some public TCRs were found in many individuals. A few of the identified cytomegalovirus-associated TCR beta chains were confirmed in vitro to be specific for cytomegalovirus antigens. The classifier was reported to diagnose cytomegalovirus status with high specificity and sensitivity in both the original and validation cohorts. A later analysis reported that several top co-occurrence clusters appeared linked to parvovirus B19, influenza, CMV and Epstein-Barr virus.

On this clone itself: It has no known antigen specificity. No per-base quality is available; no much larger clone lies one base away.

The cohort comprised several hundred healthy bone marrow donors. Cohort members were all nominally healthy when sampled, although unrecorded immune exposures were likely present. The donor tested CMV seronegative and was one of the 352 seronegative cohort members. Every donor gave a peripheral blood sample, and the peripheral blood mononuclear cells from that sample were used for TCR beta sequencing. The Qiagen DNeasy Blood Extraction Kit was used to extract genomic DNA from the blood cell samples. Counted from cysteine to phenylalanine, this CDR3 has 10 amino acids. Solely the CDR3 DNA is kept, with 30 bases framed from the first base. V and J are truncated by 4 bases and 10 bases respectively, leaving an intervening sequence of 10 bases. Taken from the germline V gene, the CDR1 and CDR2 loops are SQVTM and ANQGSEA. The method behind the library was the immunoSEQ multiplex PCR assay. A mixture of 60 forward primers for TCR Vbeta segments and 13 reverse primers for TCR Jbeta segments was used in the multiplex PCR. Amplification of the CDR3 region of rearranged TCR beta genes was performed with a multiplex PCR assay on genomic DNA. The Illumina HiSeq System was used to sequence the amplified TCR beta libraries as 87-base-pair reads. Turning to the authors' computational methods: A later analysis counted tens of millions of unique TCR beta chains across the 666 repertoires, and around 9.9 million of these chains were shared by at least two donors. Raw reads were error-corrected and collapsed into unique sequences with a nearest-neighbor algorithm that merged closely related sequences to remove PCR and sequencing errors. To assign V, D and J gene segments, CDR3 sequences were aligned to IMGT reference sequences. Each retained sequence needed at least a six-nucleotide match to both a V gene segment and a J gene segment. Rearrangements were classified as productive when the CDR3 lacked stop codons and remained in frame with V and J, and all other rearrangements were classified as non-productive. Following IMGT convention, CDR3 was defined as the stretch from the second conserved V-encoded cysteine up to the conserved J-encoded phenylalanine. In an earlier analysis of around 570 of the donors, sequences lacking an unambiguous match to a single V gene segment were excluded. An earlier analysis of approximately 590 of the donors called V segments functional above 56.7% productive rearrangements and segregating when the between-donor standard deviation exceeded 5%. A statistical classification framework was built for diagnosing cytomegalovirus status from the catalog of TCR beta chain sequences. In a later analysis, V and J genes were assigned by comparing TCR nucleotide sequences against IMGT/GENE-DB human TR gene sequences. In a later analysis, CDR3 sequences and most-parsimonious VDJ recombination scenarios were assigned using the TCRdist pipeline. In a later analysis, each TCR beta chain was defined by its CDR3 amino acid sequence together with its V-gene family, and reads without a unique V-gene family were excluded. In a later analysis, around 600 highly shared, low-generation-probability nucleotide sequences were removed to address suspected cross-contamination and a sequencing artifact. In a later analysis, a clonal expansion index was calculated for each public chain from normalized within-repertoire ranks of inferred template counts. In a later analysis, generation probabilities were computed with a VDJ recombination model fitted to out-of-frame rearrangements, and the resulting probabilities were checked against IGoR. In a later analysis, TCR-TCR, TCR-HLA and TCR-CMV co-occurrence was scored with hypergeometric tests, and a repertoire-size bias correction was applied to TCR pairs. To estimate false discovery rates, a later analysis permuted the HLA or CMV assignments 20 times. In a later analysis, co-occurring TCRs were grouped using DBSCAN, with TCRdist sequence similarity added in when clustering inside HLA-allele-positive subsets. Co-occurrence clustering excluded repertoires with fewer than 30,000 or more than 120,000 public chains, plus five with anomalous nucleotide sharing. TCRdb carries this immuneACCESS record with in-frame sequences only. Its versions omit some clonotypes, under half of them owing to an unresolved V gene in the studies checked, with the rest unexplained. V and J calls and clone size come straight from that table; D and trimming were deduced from the DNA. Here the sample has 25,000 to 30,000 clones; approximately 70% occur a single time. Roughly 4% of the sample is held by the ten biggest clonotypes.

Sample: PBMCs. The chain joins TRBV29-1 to TRBJ1-1; the D gene is unclear. This clonotype originated in a woman aged 50 to 60 in good health and CMV-seronegative. The DNA reads TGCAGCGTTGTAAAAGGGAGAGCTTTCTTT. It is translated as CSVVKGRAFF.